This T cell receptor beta chain was found in a study of blood T cell repertoires in COVID-19. Libraries were prepared by immunoSEQ multiplex PCR; TCRdb keeps only in-frame clonotypes and omits some of them. The repertoire holds around 100,000 clones, with around 80% as singletons. V was clipped by 4 bases and J by 5 bases; unmatched bases: 5. The CDR3 consists of 14 residues. Germline V CDR1 and CDR2: MNHEY, SVGAGI. V gene TRBV6-5 combines with J gene TRBJ2-7; 10 nucleotides agree with TRBD1. The sequence was obtained from a man in his sixties or seventies with active or convalescent COVID-19. Sequenced material: peripheral blood. The chain's CDR3 is CASSLWTGGDEQYF. CDR3 DNA sequence: TGTGCCAGCAGTTTATGGACAGGGGGGGACGAGCAGTACTTC.